The 10 T cell receptor beta chains given below trace back to one sample, sequenced in a study of cytomegalovirus exposure and HLA in healthy donors. In the PCR, 60 Vbeta and 13 Jbeta primers were used. Clones were read by immunoSEQ multiplex PCR, and TCRdb kept only the in-frame ones, dropping some. The repertoire holds approximately 93,000 clones, with 82% as singletons. The source material was PBMCs. The receptors come from a man aged 45-65 years in good health and CMV-seronegative.

The rearrangement links TRBV5-4 to TRBJ2-3, with D perhaps TRBD2 (6 bases). The CDR3 sequence is 16 residues long. Germline V gene data show CDR1 as SGHNT and CDR2 as YYREEE (reference sequence). V lost 4 bases and J lost 3, with 18 bases in between. CDR3 nucleotide sequence: TGTGCCAGCAGCCCTGGAACGACTAGATCGACAGATACGCAGTATTTT. Amino acids: CASSPGTTRSTDTQYF.

This clone was observed once. V and J are TRBV5-1 and TRBJ2-3; 9 bases match TRBD2. The CDR3 runs 15 residues. The germline V gene has CDR1 SGHRS and CDR2 YFSETQ. J gave up 8 bases and V 3 bases, and 10 bases lay outside the gene matches. DNA for the CDR3: TGCGCCAGCAGCTCGGATGGGACTAGCATAGGTACGCAGTATTTT. It specifies CASSSDGTSIGTQYF.

The CDR3 coding sequence is TGCAGCGTTGAAGCCCGGGGACAGCTTCGCACAGATACGCAGTATTTT. Its protein is CSVEARGQLRTDTQYF. This chain connects TRBV29-1 to TRBJ2-3; 7 positions match TRBD1. Trimming removed 1 base from V and 1 base from J; junction bases left unmatched: 8. Germline CDR1 and CDR2: SQVTM and ANQGSEA. The length of the CDR3 is 16 residues.

The chain carries TRBV7-9 and TRBJ2-1; D may be TRBD2 (5 bases). This CDR3 spans 13 amino acids. The germline V gene has CDR1 SEHNR and CDR2 FQNEAQ (reference sequence). Deletions cut 5 bases from V and 6 bases from J, with 11 bases between. The CDR3: CASSPLEGNEQFF. CDR3 coding DNA: TGTGCCAGCAGCCCCCTAGAGGGCAATGAGCAGTTCTTC.

V and J are TRBV28 and TRBJ1-2, with D hard to call. The V gene's germline CDR1 is MDHEN and CDR2 SYDVKM. Trimming cost V 5 bases and J 3 bases, with 13 bases left between them. CDR3 length: 14 amino acids. The CDR3 sequence: CASSGPYGDYGYTF. The CDR3 DNA reads as TGTGCCAGCAGTGGGCCCTACGGTGACTATGGCTACACCTTC.

The rearrangement links TRBV6-5 to TRBJ1-1; D not certain. Germline V gene sequence: CDR1 MNHEY, CDR2 SVGAGI. The CDR3 loop spans 12 amino acids. Trimming left V 5 bases short and J 2 bases short, with 6 bases between. This CDR3 reads CASSDINTEAFF. The CDR3 DNA is TGTGCCAGCAGTGACATCAACACTGAAGCTTTCTTT.

This clone was counted at least ten times. Here the CDR3 reads CASSPRGMNTEAFF. CDR3 nucleotides: TGTGCCAGCAGCCCCCGTGGCATGAACACTGAAGCTTTCTTT. This chain joins TRBV12-1 and TRBJ1-1; TRBD1 is the table's D call and was not checked against the DNA. TRBV12-1 is a known pseudogene. The length of the CDR3 is 14 residues.

The rearrangement links TRBV25-1 to TRBJ2-1; TRBD2 might be the D (5 bases). With 8 bases removed from V and 7 bases from J, the gap between germline ends came to 18 bases. This CDR3 has 14 residues. Looked up from germline, CDR1 is MGHDK and CDR2 is SYGVNS. In nucleotides, the CDR3 is TGTGCCAGCGCTCGGAGGCCAGGCGAAAATGAGCAGTTCTTC. Translated: CASARRPGENEQFF.

The chain carries TRBV15 and TRBJ2-2; TRBD2 agrees at 7 bases. The germline CDR1 and CDR2 sequences are LNHNV and YYDKDF (reference sequence). Trimming took 0 bases from V and 5 from J; bases not matched to a gene: 3. The CDR3 is made up of 15 amino acids. This CDR3 is CATSRDKGGTGELFF. The CDR3 DNA follows: TGTGCCACCAGCAGAGATAAGGGAGGGACCGGGGAGCTGTTTTTT.

With regard to this clone: This sample includes further DNA sequences coding for the same CDR3. The rearrangement uses TRBV28 and TRBJ1-2; TRBD1 matches 10 bases. Germline CDR1 MDHEN, CDR2 SYDVKM. The CDR3 covers 15 residues. J gave up 2 bases and V 5 bases, and 5 bases lay outside the gene matches. CDR3 nucleotides: TGTGCCAGCAGTACCGGGACAGGGGACAACTATGGCTACACCTTC. It translates to CASSTGTGDNYGYTF.